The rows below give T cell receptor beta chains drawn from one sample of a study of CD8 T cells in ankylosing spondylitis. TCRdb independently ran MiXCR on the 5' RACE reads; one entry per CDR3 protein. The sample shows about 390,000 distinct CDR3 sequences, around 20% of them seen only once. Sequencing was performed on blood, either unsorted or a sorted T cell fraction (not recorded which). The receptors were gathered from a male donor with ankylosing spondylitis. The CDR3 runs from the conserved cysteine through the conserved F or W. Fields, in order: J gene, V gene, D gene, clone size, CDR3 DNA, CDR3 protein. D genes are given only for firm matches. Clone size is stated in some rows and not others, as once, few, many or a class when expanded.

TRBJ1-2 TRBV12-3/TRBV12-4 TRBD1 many TGTGCCAGCACCACCTTGACAGGGGGCCTCTATGGCTACACCTTC CASTTLTGGLYGYTF
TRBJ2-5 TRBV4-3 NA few TGCGCCAGCAGCCAAGCCGGAAGCTGGACAGACTACGTGACCCAGTACTTC CASSQAGSWTDYVTQYF
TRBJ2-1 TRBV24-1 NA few TGTGCCACCACCCTACAGGGATACCCTTCCAATGAGCAGTTCTTC CATTLQGYPSNEQFF
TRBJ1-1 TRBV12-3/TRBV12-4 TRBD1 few TGTGCCAGCAGGGGCCGGACAGGGGGCCTGATATTGAACACTGAAGCTTTCTTT CASRGRTGGLILNTEAFF
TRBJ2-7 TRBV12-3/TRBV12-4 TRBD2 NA TGTGCCAGCAGTTTGAGCGGGGGCCTTTTCTACGAGCAGTACTTC CASSLSGGLFYEQYF
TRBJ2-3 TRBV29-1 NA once TGCAGCGTTGGTGCGGAGGGAGGAGATACGCAGTATTTT CSVGAEGGDTQYF
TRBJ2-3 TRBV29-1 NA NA TGCAGCGTAGGTCTCAGGGTGAGCACAGATACGCAGTATTTT CSVGLRVSTDTQYF
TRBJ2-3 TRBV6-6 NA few TGTGCCAGCAGTCCCTCGGGGGCAGATACGCAGTATTTT CASSPSGADTQYF
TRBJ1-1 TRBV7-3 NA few TGTGCCAGCAGCCAAACCCGGAACACTGAAGCTTTCTTT CASSQTRNTEAFF
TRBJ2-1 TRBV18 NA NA TGTGCCAGCTCACCACGGGGATTTGAGAATGAGCAGTTCTTC CASSPRGFENEQFF
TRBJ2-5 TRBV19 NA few TGTGCCAGTAGTATCAATCCTTGGACAGAATCAAGGGGGGAGACCCAGTACTTC CASSINPWTESRGETQYF
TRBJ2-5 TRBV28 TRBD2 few TGTGCCAGCACTCGGACTAGCGGAGAGACCCAGTACTTC CASTRTSGETQYF
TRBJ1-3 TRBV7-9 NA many TGTGCCAGCAGCTTAGATCGAGACACCATATATTTT CASSLDRDTIYF
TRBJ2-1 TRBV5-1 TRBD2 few TGCGCCAGCAGCTGGCCGCTAGCGGGACCGTACAATGAGCAGTTCTTC CASSWPLAGPYNEQFF
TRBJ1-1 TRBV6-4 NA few TGTGCCAGCAGTGAGCGCTCCGATAATGAAGCTTTCTTT CASSERSDNEAFF
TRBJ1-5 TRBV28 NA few TGTGCCAGCAGCTCTACAGATCAGCCCCAGCATTTT CASSSTDQPQHF
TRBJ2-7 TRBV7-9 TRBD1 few TGTGCCAGCAGCAAGGGACAGGGACGTACCTACGAGCAGTACTTC CASSKGQGRTYEQYF
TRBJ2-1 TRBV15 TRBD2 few TGTGCCACCAGCAGAGGGGACTACTACAATGAGCAGTTCTTC CATSRGDYYNEQFF
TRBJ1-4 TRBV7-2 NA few TGTGCCAGCAGCTTAGTATACAGGGTAAATGAAAAACTGTTTTTT CASSLVYRVNEKLFF
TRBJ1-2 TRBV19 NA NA TGTGCCAGTAGTATCGATCGGCAGGGTCCCTATGGCTACACCTTC CASSIDRQGPYGYTF
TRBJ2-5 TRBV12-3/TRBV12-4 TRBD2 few TGTGCCACCTCACTAGCGGGAGTGGAGACCCAGTACTTC CATSLAGVETQYF
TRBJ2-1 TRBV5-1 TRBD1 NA TGCGCCAGCAGCTTGGCGACCGGGACAGGGGTTTACAATGAGCAGTTCTTC CASSLATGTGVYNEQFF
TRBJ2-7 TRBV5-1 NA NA TGCGCCAGCAGCTCCTCAAGCTTCCCTAGCTCCTACGAGCAGTACTTC CASSSSSFPSSYEQYF
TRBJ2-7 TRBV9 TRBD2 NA TGTGCCAGCAGCGTCTATGGCGGGAGTGAGTTAACCGGCCTAGTCTTC CASSVYGGSELTGLVF
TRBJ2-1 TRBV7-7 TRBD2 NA TGTGCTAGCAGCCGGGGGGGGCAGGGTGGCGACAATGAGCAGTTCTTC CASSRGGQGGDNEQFF
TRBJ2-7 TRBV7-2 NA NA TGTGCCAGCAGCCCCGGCGAGGGATCAGGCGGGCAGTACTTC CASSPGEGSGGQYF
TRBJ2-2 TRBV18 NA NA TGTGCCAGCTCACCACTGCGGGCGGGCAACACCGGGGAGCTGTTTTTT CASSPLRAGNTGELFF
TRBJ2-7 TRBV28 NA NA TGTGCCAGCCACACATCGCCAGGACTCTCTTACGAGCAGTACTTC CASHTSPGLSYEQYF
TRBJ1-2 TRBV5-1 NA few TGCGCCAGCAGCTTGGCAGGGGACTACACCTTC CASSLAGDYTF
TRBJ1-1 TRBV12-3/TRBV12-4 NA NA TGTGCCAGCAGTGGGGGTAGGGGGTTCGGCACTGAAGCTTTCTTT CASSGGRGFGTEAFF
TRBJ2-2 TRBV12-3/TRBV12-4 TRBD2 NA TGTGCCAGCGGTCGGCTAGCGGGAGGGAACGGGGAGCTGTTTTTT CASGRLAGGNGELFF
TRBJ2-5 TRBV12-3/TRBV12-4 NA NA TGTGCCAGCAACCCGGACGGCGTTCAAGAGACCCAGTACTTC CASNPDGVQETQYF
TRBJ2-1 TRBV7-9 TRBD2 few TGTGCCAGCAGCCTCGGGACTAGCGGGACCTCCTACAATGAGCAGTTCTTC CASSLGTSGTSYNEQFF
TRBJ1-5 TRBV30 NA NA TGTGCCTGGAGTTCAGGGTTCAATCAGCCCCAGCATTTT CAWSSGFNQPQHF
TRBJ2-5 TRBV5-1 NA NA TGCGCCAGCAGCTTCGACACCGCCCAAGAGACCCAGTACTTC CASSFDTAQETQYF
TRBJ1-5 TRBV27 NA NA TGTGCCAGCAGTTCTTGGGGGGCGCAGGGCAATCAGCCCCAGCATTTT CASSSWGAQGNQPQHF
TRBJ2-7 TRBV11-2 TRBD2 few TGTGCCAGCAGCTTAGTCCCCAGCGGGAGGACATACGAGCAGTACTTC CASSLVPSGRTYEQYF